One T cell receptor beta chain is described in this entry. What this receptor recognizes is not known. Base qualities were left out, and no much larger clone turns up one base away. This sample was included in a study of control samples from healthy donors and cancer patients (dated by TCRdb to 2020 to 2021). Via the germline V gene (reference sequence), CDR1 is LNHNV and CDR2 YYDKDF. The junction shows trimming of 5 bases on V and 3 bases on J, and the gene matches do not reach 7 bases of it. The CDR3 covers 15 residues, taking in both the cysteine and the phenylalanine. The sequence is cut down to CDR3 DNA, 45 bases in frame from base 1. To prepare the library, the immunoSEQ multiplex PCR assay was applied. TCRdb took this table from immuneACCESS and kept in-frame rearrangements with V and J called. Such tables lack part of the clones; where checked against another copy, unresolved V genes explain under half of the gap, and the rest is unexplained. The sample includes under 200,000 clones, with around 88% observed a single time. Jointly, the top ten make up nearly 5% of the sample.

Here the chain combines TRBV15 and TRBJ1-5; TRBD1 aligns with 7 central bases. This receptor was obtained from a woman aged 25 to 45 in good health. Sequenced input: blood. The nucleotide sequence reads TGTGCCACCAGCCCACATGGGACAGTCAATCAGCCCCAGCATTTT. It is translated as CATSPHGTVNQPQHF.